This entry lists 21 T cell receptor beta chains sequenced from one sample in a study of persistence of HIV-infected CD4 T cells. Cells were stimulated with CMV-infected fibroblast lysates at 10 ug/mL. CD40L-negative CD69-negative CD45RO-high memory CD4+ T cells were sorted as populations depleted of antigen-responding cells. For these TCRs, the target antigens are not known. This was the immunoSEQ version 4 assay in survey mode. Method: immunoSEQ multiplex PCR; TCRdb's copy keeps in-frame clones and lacks some. This sample has over 25,000 clones; approximately 80% occur once, and the top ten carry about 0.83%. Sequences were derived from CD4+ T cells sorted from PBMCs after 18-hour stimulation, sampled from a patient who received antiretroviral therapy. These receptor sequences come from an adult man with HIV who was CMV-seropositive.

The chain carries TRBV7-6 and TRBJ1-2; 7 bases map to TRBD1. This CDR3 is built from 15 residues. CDR1 and CDR2 (germline): SGHVS, FNYEAQ. V shed 1 base and J 3 bases; nucleotides not matched to a gene: 5. The CDR3 DNA sequence: TGTGCCAGCAGCTTAGTTTCACAGGGGTACTATGGCTACACCTTC. This gives the protein CASSLVSQGYYGYTF. The full variable domain, completed using reference TRBV7-6 and TRBJ1-2, is GAGVSQSPRYKVTKRGQDVALRCDPISGHVSLYWYRQALGQGPEFLTYFNYEAQQDKSGLPNDRFSAERPEGSISTLTIQRTEQRDSAMYRCASSLVSQGYYGYTFGSGTRLTVV.

The rearrangement joins TRBV18 to TRBJ1-1; 7 nucleotides align to TRBD1. V shed 4 bases, J shed 0 bases, and the junction held 5 bases outside the gene matches. Germline V lookup: CDR1 KGHSH, CDR2 LQKENI. This CDR3 region has 15 residues. CDR3 amino acids: CASSLTRGLNTEAFF. The CDR3 DNA reads as TGTGCCAGCTCACTTACAAGGGGGCTGAACACTGAAGCTTTCTTT.

This clone was seen more than once but under ten times. The chain employs TRBV19 and TRBJ2-4, with D hard to call. Germline V gene lookup returns CDR1 LNHDA and CDR2 SQIVND (reference sequence). The CDR3 runs to 15 residues. The V gene lost 4 bases and the J gene lost 3 bases, with 13 bases spanning the gap. The CDR3: CASSTEAAFKNIQYF. The CDR3 DNA follows: TGTGCCAGTAGTACCGAGGCAGCCTTCAAAAACATTCAGTACTTC. The whole variable domain, remainder taken from reference TRBV19 and TRBJ2-4, is DGGITQSPKYLFRKEGQNVTLSCEQNLNHDAMYWYRQDPGQGLRLIYYSQIVNDFQKGDIAEGYSVSREKKESFPLTVTSAQKNPTAFYLCASSTEAAFKNIQYFGAGTRLSVL.

J is TRBJ1-6 and V is TRBV9; D call uncertain. The ends were cut back, 0 bases at V and 7 bases at J, with 8 bases in the middle. Germline-derived CDR1 and CDR2 are SGDLS and YYNGEE. The CDR3 loop spans 14 amino acids. CDR3 in amino acids: CASSVASGNSPLHF. The CDR3 coding sequence is TGTGCCAGCAGCGTAGCTAGTGGCAATTCACCCCTCCACTTT.

This chain links TRBV2 with TRBJ1-5, with 8 positions matching TRBD1. There are 15 residues in the CDR3. CDR1 is SNHLY, CDR2 FYNNEI, per germline. The V gene end was trimmed by 4 bases and the J gene end by 7 bases; junction bases not matched to a gene: 9. The DNA of the CDR3 is TGTGCCAGCAGTGCCGGGGGACAGGCTGGACAGCCCCAGCATTTT. Translated: CASSAGGQAGQPQHF. The full variable domain, rest sourced from reference TRBV2 and TRBJ1-5, is EPEVTQTPSHQVTQMGQEVILRCVPISNHLYFYWYRQILGQKVEFLVSFYNNEISEKSEIFDDQFSVERPDGSNFTLKIRSTKLEDSAMYFCASSAGGQAGQPQHFGDGTRLSIL.

The chain employs TRBV12-3 or TRBV12-4 and TRBJ1-4, with a weak D call TRBD1 (6 bases). The CDR3 consists of 13 residues. The ends were cut back, 6 bases at V and 8 bases at J, with 13 bases in the middle. CDR3 protein: CASRDSPVEKLFF. The CDR3 region has the DNA TGTGCCAGCAGGGACAGTCCCGTGGAAAAACTGTTTTTT.

The V and J genes are TRBV7-9 and TRBJ1-6; D is undetermined. This CDR3 region has 14 residues. V was clipped by 1 base and J by 5 bases, with 6 bases between them. Germline V gene sequence: CDR1 SEHNR, CDR2 FQNEAQ (reference sequence). CDR3 amino acids: CASSLGQHNSPLHF. As DNA, the CDR3 is TGTGCCAGCAGCTTAGGGCAGCATAATTCACCCCTCCACTTT.

The V gene is TRBV28, the J gene TRBJ1-2; 7 bases align to TRBD1. After removal of 2 bases from V and 0 bases from J, the junction contained 6 bases not matched to a gene. This CDR3 comprises 16 residues. The germline CDR1 and CDR2 sequences are MDHEN and SYDVKM. The CDR3 DNA reads TGTGCCAGCAGTTTAGGGACAGCTCGTTCTAACTATGGCTACACCTTC. The encoded protein is CASSLGTARSNYGYTF.

This clone was found once. CDR3 region: CASSETGTGVETQYF. The CDR3 nucleotides read TGTGCCAGCAGTGAGACCGGGACAGGGGTAGAGACCCAGTACTTC. V gene TRBV6-1 combines with J gene TRBJ2-5, with 10 bases matching TRBD1. V shed 3 bases and J 4 bases; nucleotides not matched to a gene: 5. The CDR3 has 15 residues. The germline V gene has CDR1 MNHNS and CDR2 SASEGT.

This chain links TRBV30 with TRBJ2-1, with D perhaps matching TRBD1 (6 bases). This CDR3 is built from 14 residues. Germline V lookup: CDR1 GTSNPN, CDR2 SVGIG (reference sequence). The germline V and J ends were trimmed by 0 bases and 8 bases, with 14 bases remaining between them. CDR3 nucleotides: TGTGCCTGGAGTGTCCTCCGGGACACCCATGAGCAGTTCTTC. Its translation: CAWSVLRDTHEQFF. The variable domain in full, completed from reference TRBV30 and TRBJ2-1, reads SQTIHQWPATLVQPVGSPLSLECTVEGTSNPNLYWYRQAAGRGLQLLFYSVGIGQISSEVPQNLSASRPQDRQFILSSKKLLLSDSGFYLCAWSVLRDTHEQFFGPGTRLTVL.

J is TRBJ1-1 and V is TRBV28; 7 bases align to TRBD1. The V segment lost 4 bases and the J segment 0 bases; nucleotides outside the gene matches: 2. This CDR3 is built from 14 residues. The germline CDR1 and CDR2 sequences are MDHEN and SYDVKM. For the CDR3, the DNA is TGTGCCAGCAGTTACGACAGGGTGAACACTGAAGCTTTCTTT. Protein sequence: CASSYDRVNTEAFF.

The chain employs TRBV9 and TRBJ1-4; D call uncertain. V shed 4 bases and J shed 2 bases, with 12 bases lying between them. The CDR3 runs 15 residues. Germline V lookup: CDR1 SGDLS, CDR2 YYNGEE. In DNA, the CDR3 is TGTGCCAGCAGCAGTACTTTGAGGACTAATGAAAAACTGTTTTTT. Residues: CASSSTLRTNEKLFF.

J is TRBJ2-7 and V is TRBV5-4, with 7 bases fitting TRBD1. V shed 4 bases, J shed 3 bases, and the junction held 7 bases outside the gene matches. The length of the CDR3 is 14 residues. The germline gives CDR1 SGHNT, CDR2 YYREEE (reference sequence). CDR3 DNA: TGTGCCAGCAGCCCCGGGACAGCTAACTACGAGCAGTACTTC. Translating it yields CASSPGTANYEQYF.

The chain has TRBV6-5 and TRBJ1-4; possible D gene TRBD1, 6 bases. In germline, CDR1 is MNHEY, CDR2 SVGAGI. Trimming shortened V by 0 bases and J by 4 bases, and 9 bases separated the two germline ends. The CDR3 runs 15 residues. The DNA of the CDR3 is TGTGCCAGCAGTTACTCGGCAGGGGTTAATGAAAAACTGTTTTTT. It is translated as CASSYSAGVNEKLFF.

The CDR3 sequence: CASSPGTGALEQYF. Here the CDR3 DNA reads TGTGCCAGCTCACCCGGGACAGGGGCCCTCGAGCAGTACTTC. The V and J genes are TRBV18 and TRBJ2-7, with 10 nucleotides matching TRBD1. With V trimmed by 3 bases and J by 6 bases, 5 bases remained unmatched. Germline V gene sequence: CDR1 KGHSH, CDR2 LQKENI. CDR3 length: 14 amino acids.

This clone is a singleton in its sample. V usage is TRBV7-2 and J usage is TRBJ2-2; D possibly corresponds to TRBD2 (5 bases). Germline values: CDR1 SGHTA, CDR2 FQGNSA. The CDR3 consists of 15 residues. V shed 6 bases and J shed 2 bases, with 13 bases lying between them. The CDR3 reads CASSFERTNTGELFF. The DNA for the CDR3 is TGTGCCAGCAGTTTCGAGCGGACTAACACCGGGGAGCTGTTTTTT.

The chain joins TRBV28 to TRBJ2-2; TRBD2 matches at 12 bases. Germline CDR1 is MDHEN and CDR2 is SYDVKM. The J segment lost 3 bases and the V segment lost 8 bases, leaving 4 bases of the junction unmatched. There are 15 residues in the CDR3. The CDR3 region has the DNA TGTGCCAGCGCACTAGCGGGGGGAGACACCGGGGAGCTGTTTTTT. Its translation is CASALAGGDTGELFF.

The chain links TRBV9 to TRBJ2-3, with 12 bases lining up with TRBD2. The germline CDR1 and CDR2 sequences are SGDLS and YYNGEE. This CDR3 comprises 19 residues. After removal of 0 bases from V and 0 bases from J, the junction contained 8 bases not matched to a gene. CDR3 in DNA: TGTGCCAGCAGCGTAGGGCTAGCGGGGGGGAACCCTAGCACAGATACGCAGTATTTT. Its protein product is CASSVGLAGGNPSTDTQYF.

CDR3 DNA sequence: TGTGCCAGCAGCGCCTCCGGATCCTCTGGGGCCAACGTCCTGACTTTC. This encodes CASSASGSSGANVLTF. The chain uses TRBV9 and TRBJ2-6; no reliable D call. CDR1 is SGDLS and CDR2 is YYNGEE in the germline V gene. CDR3 size: 16 residues. Trimming took 3 bases from V and 0 from J, leaving 10 bases between them.

This chain uses TRBV7-2 with TRBJ1-5; 9 bases align to TRBD1. V gave up 5 bases and J gave up 2 bases; unmatched junction bases: 7. This CDR3 is 16 amino acids long. CDR1 is SGHTA, CDR2 FQGNSA, per germline. CDR3 coding DNA: TGTGCCAGCAGCCTGACAGGGGGGGGTGGCAATCAGCCCCAGCATTTT. Its translation is CASSLTGGGGNQPQHF. Full variable domain (remainder filled in from reference TRBV7-2 and TRBJ1-5): GAGVSQSPSNKVTEKGKDVELRCDPISGHTALYWYRQSLGQGLEFLIYFQGNSAPDKSGLPSDRFSAERTGGSVSTLTIQRTQQEDSAVYLCASSLTGGGGNQPQHFGDGTRLSIL.

The gene calls are TRBV10-2 and TRBJ1-1; 9 nucleotides align to TRBD1. This CDR3 is 20 amino acids long. The V segment lost 0 bases and the J segment 1 base; nucleotides outside the gene matches: 15. CDR1 and CDR2 from the germline V gene are WSHSY and SAAADI. The CDR3 spells CASSESGRGTGRRGNTEAFF. In nucleotides, the CDR3 is TGCGCCAGCAGTGAGTCTGGACGGGGGACAGGGAGGCGGGGGAACACTGAAGCTTTCTTT.